The clone carrying this T cell receptor beta chain came up many times. The data were taken from a study of patients and donors after allogeneic stem cell transplantation. Via MiXCR, TCRdb re-called the RT-PCR reads, giving one row per CDR3 protein. The sample consists of roughly 230,000 distinct CDR3 sequences, less than 15% of them appearing once. This CDR3 has 11 amino acids. V dropped 6 bases and J dropped 6 bases, with 9 bases sitting between them. The clonotype originates from a human donor who was either an allogeneic HSCT recipient or a stem cell or donor lymphocyte infusion donor (not recorded which). It is not recorded whose cells these are; they may come from a transplant donor. The rearrangement links TRBV12-3 or TRBV12-4 to TRBJ2-7; D perhaps matches TRBD1 (6 bases). Sequencing was carried out using blood, either unsorted or a sorted T cell fraction (not recorded which). The CDR3 reads CASRQGSEQYF. The CDR3 DNA is TGTGCCAGCAGACAGGGAAGCGAGCAGTACTTC.